The 25 T cell receptor beta chains in this list originate from one sample, sequenced in a study of CD8 T cells in ankylosing spondylitis. No antigen has been assigned to these receptors. Findings and caveats of the study: A TCR beta motif made of fewer than ten highly homologous variants seemed typical of ankylosing spondylitis blood.

TCRdb ran MiXCR on the 5' RACE reads and lists one entry per CDR3 protein. Of more than 300,000 distinct CDR3 sequences detected, less than 9.5% appear once; the ten largest clones hold 14% to 15%. The sequencing input was blood, either unsorted or a sorted T cell fraction (not recorded which). Receptor source: a male donor with ankylosing spondylitis.

This chain connects TRBV12-3 or TRBV12-4 to TRBJ2-7; no firm D call. With 3 bases removed from V and 5 bases from J, the gap between germline ends came to 5 bases. The length of the CDR3 is 11 residues. Here the CDR3 reads CASSLSDEQYF. The CDR3 bases are TGTGCCAGCAGTTTGTCGGACGAGCAGTACTTC.

There are a few counts of this clonotype. The chain links TRBV14 to TRBJ1-4; tentative D call: TRBD1 (5 bases). Per germline, CDR1 SGHDN and CDR2 FVKESK. This CDR3 comprises 16 residues. V shed 1 base and J shed 0 bases, with 9 bases lying between them. The CDR3 DNA sequence: TGTGCCAGCAGCCAAGCCTGGGACTCAACTAATGAAAAACTGTTTTTT. As protein: CASSQAWDSTNEKLFF.

This clonotype was observed a handful of times. V is TRBV29-1 and J is TRBJ2-7; D call uncertain. The CDR3 contains 11 residues. CDR1 and CDR2 (germline): SQVTM, ANQGSEA. V gave up 7 bases and J gave up 1 base, with 8 bases separating them. The CDR3 spells CSGVASYEQYF. The CDR3 DNA reads as TGCAGCGGGGTGGCGTCCTACGAGCAGTACTTC.

This clonotype was counted many times. The CDR3 region is CASSQAYEQYF. CDR3 bases: TGCGCCAGCAGCCAAGCGTACGAGCAGTACTTC. The V gene is TRBV4-1, the J gene TRBJ2-7; no reliable D call. Trimming stripped 1 base from V and 4 bases from J, with 2 bases between. Germline CDR1 and CDR2: MGHRA and YSYEKL. The CDR3 is 11 amino acids.

This sequence joins TRBV20-1 and TRBJ1-1; no firm D call. Per germline, CDR1 DFQATT and CDR2 SNEGSKA (reference sequence). V was trimmed by 6 bases and J by 7 bases, leaving 21 bases between them. The CDR3 is made up of 14 amino acids. The CDR3 loop reads CSAPRQTPRIEAFF. DNA of the CDR3: TGCAGTGCGCCGAGGCAGACACCAAGGATTGAAGCTTTCTTT.

The chain employs TRBV5-6 and TRBJ2-7; D perhaps matches TRBD2 (5 bases). Germline CDR1 is SGHDT and CDR2 is YYEEEE. Trimming pared 0 bases from V and 3 bases from J, leaving 10 bases between. The CDR3 is 14 residues long. The CDR3 is CASSLVGSGYEQYF. CDR3 sequence (DNA): TGTGCCAGCAGCTTGGTAGGGAGTGGCTACGAGCAGTACTTC.

This clonotype was observed many times. The chain recombines TRBV5-1 with TRBJ1-1; D uncertain. CDR3 length: 15 residues. The ends were cut back, 4 bases at V and 2 bases at J, with 15 bases in the middle. CDR1 and CDR2 (germline): SGHRS, YFSETQ. The CDR3 region is CASSRTASGNTEAFF. The CDR3 coding sequence is TGCGCCAGCAGCCGGACTGCTTCAGGAAACACTGAAGCTTTCTTT.

This clonotype has just a few counts. The V call is TRBV7-3, the J call TRBJ2-2; D unresolved. Trimming took off 5 bases at V and 5 bases at J, with 12 bases between the two ends. The germline V gene has CDR1 SGHTA and CDR2 FQGTGA. CDR3 length: 14 amino acids. DNA for the CDR3: TGTGCCAGCAGCGTGACTCCGGGTACCGGGGAGCTGTTTTTT. Translation gives CASSVTPGTGELFF.

The table lists this clonotype with many counts. The chain joins TRBV7-9 to TRBJ2-1; a weak D match, TRBD2 (5 bases). This CDR3 has 14 residues. The V end was cut by 5 bases, the J end by 3 bases, with 11 bases between. CDR1 is SEHNR, CDR2 FQNEAQ, per germline (reference sequence). The CDR3 protein is CASSARDHYNEQFF. DNA of the CDR3: TGTGCCAGCAGCGCCCGGGATCACTACAATGAGCAGTTCTTC.

This clonotype was counted a single time. The chain has TRBV25-1 and TRBJ2-2, with 7 bases lining up with TRBD2. Germline V gives CDR1 MGHDK, CDR2 SYGVNS. V was pared by 4 bases and J by 4 bases, with 12 bases of the junction left unmatched. CDR3 length: 17 amino acids. CDR3 protein: CASSAQPGGRGTGELFF. In DNA, the CDR3 is TGTGCCAGCAGTGCCCAGCCGGGAGGACGAGGCACCGGGGAGCTGTTTTTT.

This clonotype came up a few times. This chain links TRBV7-8 with TRBJ2-5; 8 bases line up with TRBD2. The junction had 14 bases not matched to a gene; V was cut back by 1 base and J by 1 base. Germline lookup yields CDR1 SGHVS and CDR2 FQNEAQ. This CDR3 has 19 residues. The DNA of the CDR3 is TGTGCCAGCAGCTTAGGCCTGGGGAGCGGGAGCGTATCCCAAGAGACCCAGTACTTC. Protein: CASSLGLGSGSVSQETQYF.

This clonotype was seen a handful of times. The chain couples TRBV20-1 to TRBJ2-7; 8 bases align to TRBD2. The CDR3 loop spans 17 amino acids. The junction had 17 bases not matched to a gene; V was cut back by 6 bases and J by 1 base. CDR1 is DFQATT, CDR2 SNEGSKA, per germline (reference sequence). DNA for the CDR3: TGCAGTGCCAGGCAATCGGGCGCGGGAGGTGGGTCCTACGAGCAGTACTTC. Translating it yields CSARQSGAGGGSYEQYF.

This chain uses TRBV5-4 with TRBJ2-5; perhaps TRBD2 as D (6 bases). The V end was cut by 7 bases, the J end by 4 bases, with 14 bases between. The CDR3 sequence is 13 residues long. Looked up from germline, CDR1 is SGHNT and CDR2 is YYREEE (reference sequence). This CDR3 reads CASGPGLGETQYF. The CDR3 nucleotides are TGTGCCAGCGGCCCGGGACTGGGAGAGACCCAGTACTTC. Supplemented by reference TRBV5-4 and TRBJ2-5, the full variable domain reads ETGVTQSPTHLIKTRGQQVTLRCSSQSGHNTVSWYQQALGQGPQFIFQYYREEENGRGNFPPRFSGLQFPNYSSELNVNALELDDSALYLCASGPGLGETQYFGPGTRLLVL.

The chain has TRBV30 and TRBJ1-5; no firm D call. V was pared by 1 base and J by 3 bases, with 4 bases between. The CDR3 runs to 12 residues. Germline CDR1 and CDR2: GTSNPN and SVGIG (reference sequence). CDR3 nucleotide sequence: TGTGCCTGGAGTGACACCAATCAGCCCCAGCATTTT. The encoded protein is CAWSDTNQPQHF.

This clonotype has a handful of counts. The chain combines TRBV5-1 with TRBJ1-1, with D unclear. Per the germline V gene, CDR1 is SGHRS and CDR2 is YFSETQ. Trimming stripped 4 bases from V and 4 bases from J, with 11 bases between. The CDR3 spans 13 residues. The CDR3 is CASSPRMSTEAFF. The CDR3 coding sequence is TGCGCCAGCAGCCCCAGGATGAGCACTGAAGCTTTCTTT.

The sample holds a few counts of this clonotype. This chain uses TRBV18 with TRBJ2-7; TRBD1 might be the D (6 bases). The CDR3 extends over 13 amino acids. Looked up from germline, CDR1 is KGHSH and CDR2 is LQKENI. V was shortened by 8 bases and J by 1 base, with 12 bases between the two germline ends. In DNA form, the CDR3 reads TGTGCCAGCCGTGGGGACACATCCTACGAGCAGTACTTC. This translates into CASRGDTSYEQYF.

This clonotype showed up just a few times. The rearrangement links TRBV5-1 to TRBJ1-5; D perhaps matches TRBD1 (6 bases). The V end lost 4 bases, the J end lost 2 bases, and 13 bases lay between the germline ends. Germline V gives CDR1 SGHRS, CDR2 YFSETQ. This CDR3 is built from 15 residues. CDR3 region: CASSRGGLGNQPQHF. The CDR3 bases are TGCGCCAGCAGCCGTGGGGGCCTGGGCAATCAGCCCCAGCATTTT.

This clonotype was detected ten times or more. The V and J genes are TRBV29-1 and TRBJ1-1, with a tentative D call TRBD1 (5 bases). V dropped 6 bases and J dropped 6 bases, with 23 bases sitting between them. CDR3 length: 15 amino acids. Germline CDR1 and CDR2: SQVTM and ANQGSEA. The CDR3: CSVRERARSGPEAFF. The CDR3 DNA reads TGCAGCGTACGGGAAAGGGCCCGATCGGGACCTGAAGCTTTCTTT.

This rearrangement joins TRBV7-6 to TRBJ1-2, with D perhaps TRBD1 (5 bases). Trimming shortened V by 1 base and J by 9 bases, and 15 bases separated the two germline ends. The CDR3 has 14 residues. Germline CDR1 reads SGHVS; CDR2 reads FNYEAQ. CDR3 sequence reads: CASSLGAGEDSYTF. DNA for the CDR3: TGTGCCAGCAGCTTAGGGGCGGGGGAGGATAGCTACACCTTC.

This clonotype was observed a few times. V and J are TRBV29-1 and TRBJ2-1; 12 bases are shared with TRBD1. From germline, CDR1 is SQVTM and CDR2 ANQGSEA. The CDR3 runs 12 residues. V lost 7 bases to trimming and J lost 9 bases; unmatched junction nucleotides: 4. The CDR3 DNA reads TGCAGCGGGGGGACAGGGGGCCTTGAGCAGTTCTTC. It specifies CSGGTGGLEQFF.

The table lists this clonotype with a few counts. The chain uses TRBV5-1 and TRBJ2-5, with D possibly being TRBD1 or TRBD2 (5 bases each). The germline CDR1 and CDR2 sequences are SGHRS and YFSETQ. This CDR3 has 14 amino acids. The V end lost 0 bases, the J end lost 5 bases, and 11 bases lay between the germline ends. CDR3 sequence (DNA): TGCGCCAGCAGCTTGGGGGACCGGTGGGAGACCCAGTACTTC. This codes for CASSLGDRWETQYF.

The rearrangement uses TRBV20-1 and TRBJ1-2, with TRBD1 matching 7 bases. The CDR3 extends over 15 amino acids. Germline CDR1 DFQATT, CDR2 SNEGSKA (reference sequence). Losses at the gene ends were 6 bases for V and 2 bases for J; bases not matched to a gene: 12. CDR3 sequence (DNA): TGCAGTGCCCGGCTGTGGGACAGTCAAAACTATGGCTACACCTTC. Protein product: CSARLWDSQNYGYTF.

This clonotype was counted at least ten times. The J gene is TRBJ2-7, the V gene TRBV29-1; the match to TRBD2 covers 7 bases. CDR3 size: 15 residues. CDR1 and CDR2 (germline): SQVTM, ANQGSEA. J was trimmed by 3 bases and V by 3 bases; bases with no gene match: 11. The CDR3 nucleotides are TGCAGCGTTGAGGGCTCTAGCGGAGCCAACTACGAGCAGTACTTC. Protein: CSVEGSSGANYEQYF.

CDR3: CASSLGGTGAIVGYTF. The CDR3 DNA is TGTGCCAGCAGCTTAGGAGGGACAGGGGCCATTGTGGGCTACACCTTC. The chain couples TRBV11-3 to TRBJ1-2; 10 positions agree with TRBD1. In germline, CDR1 is SGHNT, CDR2 YENEEA. Trimming removed 1 base from V and 8 bases from J; junction bases left unmatched: 10. This CDR3 is built from 16 residues.

V usage is TRBV5-6 and J usage is TRBJ2-6; perhaps TRBD1 as D (5 bases). The CDR3 loop spans 16 amino acids. Trimming cost V 3 bases and J 4 bases, with 14 bases left between them. CDR1 is SGHDT, CDR2 YYEEEE, per germline. CDR3 region: CASSSLTVLGANVLTF. The DNA for the CDR3 is TGTGCCAGCAGCTCTCTGACAGTTTTGGGGGCCAACGTCCTGACTTTC.